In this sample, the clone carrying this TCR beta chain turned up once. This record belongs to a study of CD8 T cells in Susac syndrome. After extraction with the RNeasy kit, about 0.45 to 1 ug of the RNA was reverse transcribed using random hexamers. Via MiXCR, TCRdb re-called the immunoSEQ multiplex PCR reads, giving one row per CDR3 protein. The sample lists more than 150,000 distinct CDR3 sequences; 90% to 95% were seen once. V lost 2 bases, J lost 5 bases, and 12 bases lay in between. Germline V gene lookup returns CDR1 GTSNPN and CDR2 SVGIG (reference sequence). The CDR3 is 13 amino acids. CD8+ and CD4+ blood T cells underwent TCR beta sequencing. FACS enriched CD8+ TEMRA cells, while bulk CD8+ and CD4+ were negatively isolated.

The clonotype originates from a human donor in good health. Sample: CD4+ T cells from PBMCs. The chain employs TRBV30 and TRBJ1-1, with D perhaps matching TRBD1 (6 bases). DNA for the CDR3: TGTGCCTGGAGTAAACAGGGAGGGACTGAAGCTTTCTTT. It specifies CAWSKQGGTEAFF. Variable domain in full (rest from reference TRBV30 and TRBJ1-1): SQTIHQWPATLVQPVGSPLSLECTVEGTSNPNLYWYRQAAGRGLQLLFYSVGIGQISSEVPQNLSASRPQDRQFILSSKKLLLSDSGFYLCAWSKQGGTEAFFGQGTRLTVV.